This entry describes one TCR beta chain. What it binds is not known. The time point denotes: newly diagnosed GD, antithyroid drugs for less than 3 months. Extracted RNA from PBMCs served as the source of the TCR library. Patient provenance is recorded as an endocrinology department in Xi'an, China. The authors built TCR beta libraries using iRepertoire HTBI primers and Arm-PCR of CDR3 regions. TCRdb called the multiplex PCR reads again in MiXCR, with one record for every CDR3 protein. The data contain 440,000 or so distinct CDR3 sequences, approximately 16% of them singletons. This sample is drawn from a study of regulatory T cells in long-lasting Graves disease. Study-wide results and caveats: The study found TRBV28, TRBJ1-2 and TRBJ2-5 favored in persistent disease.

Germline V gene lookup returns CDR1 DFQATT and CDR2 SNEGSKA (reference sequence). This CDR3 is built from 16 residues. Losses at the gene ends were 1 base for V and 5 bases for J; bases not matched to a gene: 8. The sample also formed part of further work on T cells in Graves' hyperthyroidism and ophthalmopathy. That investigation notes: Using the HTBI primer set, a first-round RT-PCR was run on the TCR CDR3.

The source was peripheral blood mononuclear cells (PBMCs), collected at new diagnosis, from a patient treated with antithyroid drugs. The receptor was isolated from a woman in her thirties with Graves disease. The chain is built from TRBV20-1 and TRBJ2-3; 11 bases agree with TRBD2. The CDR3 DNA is TGCAGTGCTAGAGTGGTACTAGCGGGAGCTGAAGATACGCAGTATTTT. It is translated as CSARVVLAGAEDTQYF.